The 3 T cell receptor beta chains given below trace back to one sample, sequenced in a study of blood T cell repertoires in COVID-19 (dated by TCRdb to 2019 to 2021). Library preparation used the immunoSEQ multiplex PCR assay. As stored in TCRdb, this immuneACCESS dataset retains in-frame rearrangements with V and J assigned. A fraction of the clones does not appear; measured against another copy, unresolved V genes explain less than half of the discrepancy, and the remainder lacks a known reason. This sample has approximately 74,000 clones in its table, and 85% to 95% of those were observed once. The top ten constitute 4.8% of the sample. Sequencing was done on a sample of peripheral blood. The source is a woman aged 60-75 years with active COVID-19.

This clone came up once. The gene calls are TRBV19 and TRBJ1-1, with unresolved D. CDR3 length: 14 residues. The V and J ends lost 7 bases and 1 base respectively, with 13 bases between them. Per germline, CDR1 LNHDA and CDR2 SQIVND (reference sequence). CDR3 nucleotide sequence: TGTGCCAGTAATACATGGGCCGAGAACACTGAAGCTTTCTTT. Its protein is CASNTWAENTEAFF. The full variable domain, with the rest looked up from reference TRBV19 and TRBJ1-1, is DGGITQSPKYLFRKEGQNVTLSCEQNLNHDAMYWYRQDPGQGLRLIYYSQIVNDFQKGDIAEGYSVSREKKESFPLTVTSAQKNPTAFYLCASNTWAENTEAFFGQGTRLTVV.

The chain combines TRBV27 with TRBJ2-4; the D gene is possibly TRBD2 (6 bases). Per the germline V gene, CDR1 is MNHEY and CDR2 is SMNVEV (reference sequence). V lost 4 bases and J lost 12, with 16 bases in between. The CDR3 extends over 13 amino acids. This CDR3 is CASSSGLAMPQYF. The CDR3 coding sequence is TGTGCCAGCAGTTCGGGACTCGCAATGCCTCAGTACTTC.

This clone was seen once. The rearrangement links TRBV15 to TRBJ2-7, with 10 bases that match TRBD2. The CDR3 totals 13 residues. V trimming: 7 bases; J trimming: 6 bases; junction bases outside the gene matches: 6. Germline values: CDR1 LNHNV, CDR2 YYDKDF (reference sequence). Here the CDR3 reads CATTIAGGTEQYF. DNA for the CDR3: TGTGCCACCACTATAGCGGGAGGAACCGAGCAGTACTTC.